Listed here are 6 T cell receptor beta chains from one sample, sequenced in a study of shared clonotypes between healthy human individuals. Here immunoSEQ multiplex PCR was the method, and the copy in TCRdb shows in-frame clones only, minus some. The table shows some 2,000,000 clones, with 85% to 95% occurring only once. The specimen was naive CD4+ T cells sorted from blood. Noted subset: CD45RA+ positively selected. The receptors here all came from a man aged 18 to 29 in good health.

The rearrangement uses TRBV19 and TRBJ1-3; 7 nucleotides line up with TRBD1. J was trimmed by 4 bases and V by 6 bases; bases with no gene match: 6. Germline V gives CDR1 LNHDA, CDR2 SQIVND (reference sequence). The length of the CDR3 is 14 residues. CDR3 nucleotides: TGTGCCAGTAGAACGACAGGGCGCGGAAACACCATATATTTT. Translating gives CASRTTGRGNTIYF. Complete variable domain (other parts from reference TRBV19 and TRBJ1-3): DGGITQSPKYLFRKEGQNVTLSCEQNLNHDAMYWYRQDPGQGLRLIYYSQIVNDFQKGDIAEGYSVSREKKESFPLTVTSAQKNPTAFYLCASRTTGRGNTIYFGEGSWLTVV.

The rearrangement uses TRBV6-6 and TRBJ2-5, with D tentatively TRBD1 or TRBD2 (6 bases each). The CDR3 is 13 amino acids. Germline V gene lookup returns CDR1 MNHNY and CDR2 SVGAGI (reference sequence). V was pared by 6 bases and J by 5 bases, with 13 bases between. CDR3 in amino acids: CASREGGLETQYF. The CDR3, as DNA: TGTGCCAGCAGAGAAGGGGGGCTTGAGACCCAGTACTTC.

The chain is built from TRBV7-2 and TRBJ1-2; possibly TRBD1 for D (5 bases). From germline, CDR1 is SGHTA and CDR2 FQGNSA. The CDR3 length is 14 residues. V dropped 1 base and J dropped 1 base, with 7 bases sitting between them. CDR3 coding DNA: TGTGCCAGCAGCTTAGACGACAGTAACTATGGCTACACCTTC. This translates into CASSLDDSNYGYTF.

CDR3 coding DNA: TGTGCCAGCAGCTGGGACGATGCAGACGCCGGGACGGATTACTATGGCTACACCTTC. Translation: CASSWDDADAGTDYYGYTF. The rearrangement joins TRBV5-4 to TRBJ1-2, with D possibly matching TRBD1 (5 bases). Trimming removed 3 bases from V and 3 bases from J, with 27 bases in between. The CDR3 is made up of 19 amino acids. CDR1 is SGHNT and CDR2 is YYREEE in the germline V gene (reference sequence). Full variable domain (missing parts from reference TRBV5-4 and TRBJ1-2): ETGVTQSPTHLIKTRGQQVTLRCSSQSGHNTVSWYQQALGQGPQFIFQYYREEENGRGNFPPRFSGLQFPNYSSELNVNALELDDSALYLCASSWDDADAGTDYYGYTFGSGTRLTVV.

The chain joins TRBV5-5 to TRBJ2-7; TRBD2 aligns across 11 bases. J gave up 0 bases and V 3 bases, and 5 bases lay outside the gene matches. Germline CDR1 and CDR2: SGHKS and YYEKEE (reference sequence). This CDR3 spans 16 amino acids. The CDR3 bases are TGTGCCAGCAGCTCCGGACTAGCGGGTAGCTCCTACGAGCAGTACTTC. It specifies CASSSGLAGSSYEQYF.

The genes are TRBV19 and TRBJ2-5, with 8 bases that match TRBD1. J gave up 4 bases and V 3 bases, and 10 bases lay outside the gene matches. The length of the CDR3 is 16 residues. Germline V gene sequence: CDR1 LNHDA, CDR2 SQIVND (reference sequence). This CDR3 is CASSIRTPGGLETQYF. The CDR3, as DNA: TGTGCCAGTAGTATCCGCACCCCAGGGGGCTTAGAGACCCAGTACTTC.